The 21 T cell receptor beta chains in this list originate from one sample, sequenced in a study of early T cells in non-severe SARS-CoV-2 infection. TCRdb re-analysed the 5' RACE reads in MiXCR, keeping a single row per CDR3 protein. Of roughly 32,000 distinct CDR3 sequences detected, about 10% appear once; the ten largest clones hold approximately 13%. The specimen sequenced was whole blood. The source is an adult who was a healthcare worker with PCR-confirmed SARS-CoV-2 infection or an uninfected control (not recorded which).

The gene calls are TRBV30 and TRBJ1-6, with 10 bases that match TRBD1. V was pared by 5 bases and J by 11 bases, with 9 bases of the junction left unmatched. Germline CDR1 reads GTSNPN; CDR2 reads SVGIG (reference sequence). This CDR3 comprises 14 residues. CDR3 loop: CAWYRTGGIAPLHF. The CDR3 DNA sequence: TGTGCCTGGTACCGGACAGGGGGTATTGCACCCCTCCACTTT.

This clonotype was observed many times. This chain connects TRBV19 to TRBJ2-1, with D perhaps matching TRBD1 or TRBD2 (6 bases each). Germline values: CDR1 LNHDA, CDR2 SQIVND (reference sequence). This CDR3 is built from 14 residues. The V and J ends lost 3 bases and 7 bases respectively, with 13 bases between them. The CDR3 spells CASSIGGYKNEQFF. For the CDR3, the DNA is TGTGCCAGTAGTATCGGGGGCTACAAGAATGAGCAGTTCTTC.

This clonotype turned up a few times. The V and J genes are TRBV3-1 and TRBJ1-5; TRBD1 agrees at 9 bases. Per the germline V gene, CDR1 is LGHDT and CDR2 is YNNKEL (reference sequence). CDR3 length: 16 residues. The V and J ends lost 4 bases and 2 bases, in that order; junction bases with no gene match: 6. CDR3 sequence: CASSRGTGSGNQPQHF. DNA for the CDR3: TGTGCCAGCAGCCGCGGGACAGGGAGTGGCAATCAGCCCCAGCATTTT.

This clonotype turned up a few times. The chain links TRBV19 to TRBJ2-7; D may be TRBD1 (5 bases). V was clipped by 1 base and J by 2 bases, with 6 bases between them. The CDR3 is made up of 13 amino acids. Germline V gene lookup returns CDR1 LNHDA and CDR2 SQIVND (reference sequence). In DNA, the CDR3 is TGTGCCAGTAGTATAGGACAGCCCTACGAGCAGTACTTC. Its translation is CASSIGQPYEQYF.

This clonotype was picked up many times. The gene calls are TRBV6-6 and TRBJ2-7; 11 positions match TRBD2. Germline V gene sequence: CDR1 MNHNY, CDR2 SVGAGI (reference sequence). The V and J ends lost 6 bases and 0 bases, in that order; junction bases with no gene match: 7. The CDR3 spans 16 residues. The CDR3 loop is CASSLGLAGNSYEQYF. CDR3 in DNA: TGTGCCAGCAGCCTCGGACTAGCGGGTAACTCCTACGAGCAGTACTTC.

This clonotype was recorded many times. This chain links TRBV7-2 with TRBJ2-7, with 8 bases fitting TRBD1. Germline V gene data show CDR1 as SGHTA and CDR2 as FQGNSA. J lost 2 bases, V lost 3 bases, and 3 bases had no gene match. The length of the CDR3 is 14 residues. CDR3 DNA sequence: TGTGCCAGCAGCTTTACAGGGGGGCCCTACGAGCAGTACTTC. Residues: CASSFTGGPYEQYF.

V is TRBV20-1 and J is TRBJ1-1, with D perhaps matching TRBD1 (5 bases). V lost 5 bases, J lost 10 bases, and 14 bases lay in between. The germline V gene has CDR1 DFQATT and CDR2 SNEGSKA (reference sequence). The CDR3 spans 11 residues. The CDR3 DNA reads as TGCAGTGCTCCGGGACCCGAGGGAGCTTTCTTT. Encoded protein: CSAPGPEGAFF.

The V call is TRBV5-4, the J call TRBJ2-1; weak D call: TRBD2 (6 bases). This CDR3 comprises 13 residues. Germline lookup yields CDR1 SGHNT and CDR2 YYREEE (reference sequence). V gave up 2 bases and J gave up 15 bases, with 18 bases separating them. The CDR3 reads CASSLPSDYRRFF. CDR3 nucleotides: TGTGCCAGCAGCTTACCTTCGGACTACCGTCGGTTCTTC.

Many counts were recorded for this clonotype. The genes are TRBV6-2 or TRBV6-3 and TRBJ2-2; no reliable D call. The CDR3 sequence is 14 residues long. Germline V gives CDR1 MNHEY, CDR2 SVGEGT. Trimming shortened V by 0 bases and J by 5 bases, and 7 bases separated the two germline ends. In DNA, the CDR3 is TGTGCCAGCAGTTACTCCCACCCTACCGGGGAGCTGTTTTTT. Translated: CASSYSHPTGELFF.

The V gene is TRBV5-4, the J gene TRBJ2-3, with D possibly being TRBD2 (7 bases). Looked up from germline, CDR1 is SGHNT and CDR2 is YYREEE (reference sequence). V was clipped by 4 bases and J by 4 bases, with 19 bases between them. This CDR3 has 16 amino acids. The CDR3 is CASSPGRGHRADTQYF. In DNA, the CDR3 is TGTGCCAGCAGCCCGGGGCGGGGGCACCGCGCAGATACGCAGTATTTT.

The table lists this clonotype with many counts. The rearrangement joins TRBV7-2 to TRBJ2-7, with a weak D call TRBD2 (6 bases). Germline-derived CDR1 and CDR2 are SGHTA and FQGNSA. V lost 3 bases, J lost 2 bases, and 11 bases lay in between. This CDR3 has 14 amino acids. The CDR3 region is CASSLRGGTYEQYF. The CDR3 coding sequence is TGTGCCAGCAGCTTGAGGGGAGGTACCTACGAGCAGTACTTC.

This clonotype appeared many times. This rearrangement joins TRBV6-6 to TRBJ1-2; D perhaps matches TRBD1 (6 bases). Germline V gene lookup returns CDR1 MNHNY and CDR2 SVGAGI (reference sequence). V lost 2 bases, J lost 7 bases, and 14 bases lay in between. The CDR3 totals 14 residues. The CDR3 reads CASSYRAGALGYTF. DNA of the CDR3: TGTGCCAGCAGTTACAGGGCGGGGGCGCTTGGCTACACCTTC.

This clonotype was found many times. As DNA, the CDR3 is TGTGCCAGCAGACAGTCCGGGACAGGCGATCAGCCCCAGCATTTT. Translation: CASRQSGTGDQPQHF. The J gene is TRBJ1-5, the V gene TRBV6-5, with 8 positions matching TRBD1. The CDR3 is 15 residues long. CDR1 is MNHEY, CDR2 SVGAGI, per germline. The junction had 9 bases not matched to a gene; V was cut back by 6 bases and J by 5 bases.

This clonotype has at least ten counts. The chain recombines TRBV20-1 with TRBJ2-7, with D hard to call. Trimming removed 2 bases from V and 7 bases from J, with 15 bases in between. CDR3 length equals 13 residues. Germline V gene data show CDR1 as DFQATT and CDR2 as SNEGSKA (reference sequence). The CDR3 is CSARIPVGGEQYF. In nucleotides, the CDR3 is TGCAGTGCTAGAATCCCCGTTGGTGGTGAGCAGTACTTC.

Only a few counts were recorded for this clonotype. The J gene is TRBJ1-6, the V gene TRBV7-9; no clear D gene. The CDR3 extends over 14 amino acids. V was shortened by 10 bases and J by 0 bases, with 10 bases between the two germline ends. From germline, CDR1 is SEHNR and CDR2 FQNEAQ (reference sequence). CDR3 region: CATLGSSYNSPLHF. The CDR3 nucleotides read TGTGCCACACTGGGGAGCTCCTATAATTCACCCCTCCACTTT.

The chain uses TRBV20-1 and TRBJ2-5; tentatively, D is TRBD1 (6 bases). Germline CDR1 reads DFQATT; CDR2 reads SNEGSKA (reference sequence). There are 12 residues in the CDR3. Trimming removed 6 bases at V and 2 bases at J, with 10 bases between. The CDR3 region is CSAVRGQETQYF. CDR3 coding DNA: TGCAGTGCAGTCAGGGGACAAGAGACCCAGTACTTC.

The chain couples TRBV5-5 to TRBJ1-5; D is unresolved. This CDR3 spans 12 amino acids. Germline-derived CDR1 and CDR2 are SGHKS and YYEKEE (reference sequence). V was clipped by 1 base and J by 9 bases, with 8 bases between them. CDR3 loop: CASSLIEGPQHF. CDR3 nucleotide sequence: TGTGCCAGCAGCTTGATTGAAGGGCCCCAGCATTTT.

This clonotype came up many times. The rearrangement links TRBV7-2 to TRBJ1-5, with D hard to call. The V gene lost 5 bases and the J gene lost 7 bases, with 9 bases spanning the gap. The CDR3 contains 12 residues. In germline, CDR1 is SGHTA, CDR2 FQGNSA. CDR3 sequence: CASSVTRQPQHF. The CDR3 nucleotides are TGTGCCAGCAGCGTCACTAGGCAGCCCCAGCATTTT.

This clonotype was seen at least ten times. This sequence joins TRBV25-1 and TRBJ1-1, with 8 bases identical to TRBD1. The CDR3 contains 16 residues. V shed 3 bases, J shed 6 bases, and the junction held 12 bases outside the gene matches. Germline CDR1 and CDR2: MGHDK and SYGVNS. CDR3 sequence: CASSDLLTGESSEAFF. CDR3 coding DNA: TGTGCCAGCAGTGACCTTTTGACAGGGGAGTCATCTGAAGCTTTCTTT.

This clonotype was detected ten times or more. The chain couples TRBV2 to TRBJ2-1; D unclear. Looked up from germline, CDR1 is SNHLY and CDR2 is FYNNEI. The CDR3 spans 11 residues. Trimming took 5 bases from V and 5 from J, leaving 4 bases between them. The CDR3 sequence is CASSIHNEQFF. The CDR3 region has the DNA TGTGCCAGCAGTATACACAATGAGCAGTTCTTC.

This clonotype was detected ten times or more. At one end the junction does not follow the germline gene, possibly because of a read error. This chain joins TRBV19 and TRBJ1-5; tentative D call: TRBD1 (6 bases). The CDR3 runs to 16 residues. CDR1 is LNHDA, CDR2 SQIVND, per germline (reference sequence). The CDR3 here is CASTRGISGGNQPQHF. DNA for the CDR3: TGTGCCAGTACCCGGGGGATATCGGGGGGCAACCAGCCCCAGCATTTT.